This TCR beta chain was identified in a study of blood T cell repertoires in COVID-19. For the study at large: PBMCs, B-cell-depleted T cells, or T cells provided the cDNA or gDNA that made up the material.

Ages ranged from roughly 18 to 95 years, with residence in 24 US areas. Exposed participants encountered a COVID-19 case during the 2 weeks preceding study entry. How the authors handled the data: Scientists estimated how many nucleated cells there were by amplifying reference gene primers. Profiled with immunoSEQ multiplex PCR; TCRdb holds only in-frame clones, not every one. D and trimming were read from the DNA, whereas the V and J calls and clone size are those reported in that table. The top ten clones hold approximately 3.8% of a sample with 150,000 or so clones, around 90% of them seen once. The CDR3 consists of 14 residues. V dropped 8 bases and J dropped 6; count of bases not matched to a gene: 6. Germline loops: CDR1 MDHEN, CDR2 SYDVKM.

V and J are TRBV28 and TRBJ2-2; 10 bases line up with TRBD2. This sequence originates from a woman aged 40-49 years who had been exposed to COVID-19. Material for sequencing was PBMCs or T cells enriched from blood (not recorded which). CDR3 in amino acids: CASFTSGRAGELFF. The DNA of the CDR3 is TGTGCCAGCTTTACGAGCGGGAGGGCCGGGGAGCTGTTTTTT.